This passage covers 8 T cell receptor beta chains from one sample sequenced in a study of vaccination effects on CD4 cells after COVID-19 (dated by TCRdb to about 2022). To identify antigen-specific CD4+ T cell clonotypes by their expansion, the ViraFEST assay first stimulated PBMC with viral peptide pools and then applied TCR sequencing. After around 11 days of culture, CD4+ T cells were isolated with the EasySep CD4+ T cell isolation kit. None of the healthy vaccine recipients had a prior SARS-CoV-2 infection, which was confirmed by nucleocapsid antibody tests that came back negative both before and after vaccination. Library preparation employed the immunoSEQ multiplex PCR assay. TCRdb holds this immuneACCESS table with in-frame rearrangements only. Some clones are missing; in checked studies, unresolved V genes explain under half, and the rest has no known cause. This sample gives about 63,000 clones in total; 70% to 85% of them show up just once. The ten most abundant clones make up around 3.8% of the sample.

Their antigens are not known. Sample: CD4+ T cells from PBMCs cultured with HCoV-OC43 spike peptides, taken before COVID-19 vaccination. In light of the paper, this sample's cell subset or site label describes: HCoV-OC43 spike overlapping peptide pool stimulation. The source is a human donor who received a COVID-19 vaccine.

The chain joins TRBV5-1 to TRBJ2-3, with D tentatively TRBD1 (6 bases). The CDR3 loop spans 13 amino acids. Germline V gene lookup returns CDR1 SGHRS and CDR2 YFSETQ. The V gene lost 2 bases and the J gene lost 6 bases, with 10 bases spanning the gap. In nucleotides, the CDR3 is TGCGCCAGCAGCTTTTCAGGGGTGGATACGCAGTATTTT. This encodes CASSFSGVDTQYF.

This chain uses TRBV7-7 with TRBJ2-1, with unresolved D. Germline loops: CDR1 SSHAT, CDR2 FNYEAQ (reference sequence). The CDR3 spans 13 residues. V lost 5 bases and J 9 bases, leaving 14 bases between the germline ends. Here the CDR3 DNA reads TGTGCCAGCAGCCCCCCTCTAGGGCGTGAGCAGTTCTTC. Amino acids: CASSPPLGREQFF.

The CDR3 DNA reads as TGTGCCGGCCGCCAGGGATCCACAGATACGCAGTATTTT. Translating it yields CAGRQGSTDTQYF. The V and J genes are TRBV6-5 and TRBJ2-3, with a possible D match to TRBD1 (5 bases). Germline values: CDR1 MNHEY, CDR2 SVGAGI. Trimming stripped 11 bases from V and 2 bases from J, with 14 bases between. This CDR3 has 13 residues.

V usage is TRBV5-1 and J usage is TRBJ1-2; 7 bases match TRBD1. The V gene's germline CDR1 is SGHRS and CDR2 YFSETQ. The CDR3 has 15 amino acids. With V trimmed by 4 bases and J by 1 base, 7 bases remained unmatched. The CDR3 bases are TGCGCCAGCAGCACCCGGGACAGTATTAACTATGGCTACACCTTC. Translating it yields CASSTRDSINYGYTF.

This clone came up a few times. The chain is built from TRBV3-1 (or the pseudogene TRBV3-2) and TRBJ2-2; a weak D match, TRBD2 (6 bases). Trimming removed 0 bases at V and 6 bases at J, with 20 bases between. Germline CDR1 reads LGHDT; CDR2 reads YNNKEL (reference sequence). The CDR3 spans 18 residues. The CDR3 sequence: CASSQDRDFTWRAGELFF. Here the CDR3 DNA reads TGTGCCAGCAGCCAAGATCGCGACTTCACTTGGAGGGCCGGGGAGCTGTTTTTT.

The chain is built from TRBV6-6 and TRBJ1-1; D gene uncertain. CDR3 length: 13 amino acids. V lost 5 bases and J lost 1, with 8 bases in between. Germline CDR1 and CDR2: MNHNY and SVGAGI (reference sequence). The CDR3 spells CASSPGKNTEAFF. CDR3 DNA: TGTGCCAGCAGTCCCGGGAAGAACACTGAAGCTTTCTTT.

The V and J genes are TRBV19 and TRBJ2-3, with 7 bases matching TRBD1. V shed 3 bases, J shed 1 base, and the junction held 7 bases outside the gene matches. The germline V gene has CDR1 LNHDA and CDR2 SQIVND (reference sequence). This CDR3 spans 16 amino acids. CDR3 loop: CASSMLGGRGTDTQYF. The CDR3 nucleotides are TGTGCCAGTAGTATGTTAGGGGGCCGGGGCACAGATACGCAGTATTTT.

The chain uses TRBV7-9 and TRBJ1-1, with D unclear. This CDR3 spans 13 amino acids. The ends were cut back, 0 bases at V and 0 bases at J, with 2 bases in the middle. The germline V gene has CDR1 SEHNR and CDR2 FQNEAQ (reference sequence). The DNA of the CDR3 is TGTGCCAGCAGCTTAGCTTTGAACACTGAAGCTTTCTTT. Translated, it gives CASSLALNTEAFF.